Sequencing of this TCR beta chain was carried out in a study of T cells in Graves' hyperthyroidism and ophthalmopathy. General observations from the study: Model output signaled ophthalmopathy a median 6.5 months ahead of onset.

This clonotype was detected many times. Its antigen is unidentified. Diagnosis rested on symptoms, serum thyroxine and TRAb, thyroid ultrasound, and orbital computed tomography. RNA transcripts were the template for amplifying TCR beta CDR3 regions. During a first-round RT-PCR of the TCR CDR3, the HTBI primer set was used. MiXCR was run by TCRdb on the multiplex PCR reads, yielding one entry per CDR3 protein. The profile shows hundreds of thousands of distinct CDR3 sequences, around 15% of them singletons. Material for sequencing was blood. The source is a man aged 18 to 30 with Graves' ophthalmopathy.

CDR3 in amino acids: CASSNGQDQPQHF. The CDR3 DNA is TGTGCCAGCAGTAACGGACAGGATCAGCCCCAGCATTTT. V usage is TRBV6-1 and J usage is TRBJ1-5; 7 nucleotides line up with TRBD1. The CDR3 totals 13 residues. Germline CDR1 MNHNS, CDR2 SASEGT. V trimming: 5 bases; J trimming: 5 bases; junction bases outside the gene matches: 3.